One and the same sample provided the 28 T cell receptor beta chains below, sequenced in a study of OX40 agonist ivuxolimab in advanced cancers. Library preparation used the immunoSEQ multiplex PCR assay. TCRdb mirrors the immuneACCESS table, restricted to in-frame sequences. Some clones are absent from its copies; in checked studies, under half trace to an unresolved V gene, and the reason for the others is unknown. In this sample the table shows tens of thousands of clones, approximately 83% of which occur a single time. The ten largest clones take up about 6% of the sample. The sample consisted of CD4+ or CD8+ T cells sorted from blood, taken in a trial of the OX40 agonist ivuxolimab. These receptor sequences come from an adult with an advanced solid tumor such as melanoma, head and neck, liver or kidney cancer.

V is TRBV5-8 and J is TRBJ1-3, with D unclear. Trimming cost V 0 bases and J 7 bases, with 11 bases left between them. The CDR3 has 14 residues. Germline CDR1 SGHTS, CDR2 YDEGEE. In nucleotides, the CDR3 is TGTGCCAGCAGCTTGGCTGGCCCCCGGAACACCATATATTTT. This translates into CASSLAGPRNTIYF.

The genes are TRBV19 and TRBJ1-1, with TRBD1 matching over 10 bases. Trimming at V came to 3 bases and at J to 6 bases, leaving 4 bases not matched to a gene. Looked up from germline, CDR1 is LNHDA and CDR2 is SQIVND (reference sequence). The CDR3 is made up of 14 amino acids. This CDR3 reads CASSIGTGVPEAFF. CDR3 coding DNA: TGTGCCAGTAGTATCGGGACAGGGGTCCCTGAAGCTTTCTTT.

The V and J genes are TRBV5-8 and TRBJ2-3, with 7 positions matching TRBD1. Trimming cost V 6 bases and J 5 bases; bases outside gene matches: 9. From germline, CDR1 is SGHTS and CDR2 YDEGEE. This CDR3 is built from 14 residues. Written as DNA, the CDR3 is TGTGCCAGCAAGACAGGGTACCGGGAAGATACGCAGTATTTT. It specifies CASKTGYREDTQYF.

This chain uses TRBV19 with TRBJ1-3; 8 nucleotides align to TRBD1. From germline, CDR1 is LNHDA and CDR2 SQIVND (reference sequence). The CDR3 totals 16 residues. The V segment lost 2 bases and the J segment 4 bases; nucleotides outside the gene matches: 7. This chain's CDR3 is CASSISPGQGGNTIYF. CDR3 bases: TGTGCCAGTAGTATATCCCCCGGACAGGGAGGAAACACCATATATTTT.

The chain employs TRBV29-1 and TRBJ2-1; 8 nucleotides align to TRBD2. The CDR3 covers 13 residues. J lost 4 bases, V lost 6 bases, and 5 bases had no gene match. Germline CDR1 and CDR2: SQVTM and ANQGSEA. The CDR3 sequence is CSVHGGAYNEQFF. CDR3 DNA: TGCAGCGTCCACGGGGGGGCTTACAATGAGCAGTTCTTC.

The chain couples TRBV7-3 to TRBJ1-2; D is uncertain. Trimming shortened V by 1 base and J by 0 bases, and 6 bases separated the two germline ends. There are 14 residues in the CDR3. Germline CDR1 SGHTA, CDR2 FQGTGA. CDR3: CASSLSRSNYGYTF. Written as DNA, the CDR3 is TGTGCCAGCAGCTTAAGTCGTTCTAACTATGGCTACACCTTC.

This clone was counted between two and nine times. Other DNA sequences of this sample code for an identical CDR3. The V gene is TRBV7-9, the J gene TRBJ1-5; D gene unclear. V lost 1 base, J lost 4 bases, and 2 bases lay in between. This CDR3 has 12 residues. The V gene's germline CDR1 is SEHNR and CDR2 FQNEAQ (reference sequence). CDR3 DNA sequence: TGTGCCAGCAGCTTAGGAAATCAGCCCCAGCATTTT. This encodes CASSLGNQPQHF.

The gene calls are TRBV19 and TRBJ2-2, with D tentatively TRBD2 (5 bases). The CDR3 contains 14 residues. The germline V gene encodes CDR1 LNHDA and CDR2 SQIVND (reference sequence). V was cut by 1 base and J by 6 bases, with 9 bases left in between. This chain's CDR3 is CASSIATGAGELFF. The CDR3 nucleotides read TGTGCCAGTAGTATAGCGACCGGGGCCGGGGAGCTGTTTTTT.

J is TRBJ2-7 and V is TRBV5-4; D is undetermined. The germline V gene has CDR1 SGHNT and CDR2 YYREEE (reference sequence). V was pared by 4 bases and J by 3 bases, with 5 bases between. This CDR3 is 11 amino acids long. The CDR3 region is CASSRNYEQYF. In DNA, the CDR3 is TGTGCCAGCAGCAGAAACTACGAGCAGTACTTC.

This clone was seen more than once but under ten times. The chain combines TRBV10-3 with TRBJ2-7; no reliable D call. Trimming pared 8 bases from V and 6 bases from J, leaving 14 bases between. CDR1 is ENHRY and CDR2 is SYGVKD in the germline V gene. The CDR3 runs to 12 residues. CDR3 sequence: CAIGVPMSEQYF. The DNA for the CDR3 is TGTGCCATCGGAGTTCCTATGAGCGAGCAGTACTTC.

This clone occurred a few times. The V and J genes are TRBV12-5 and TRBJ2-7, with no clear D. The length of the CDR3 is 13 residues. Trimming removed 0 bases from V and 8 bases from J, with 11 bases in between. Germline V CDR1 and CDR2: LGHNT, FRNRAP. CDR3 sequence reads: CASGLVTTQQQYF. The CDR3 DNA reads TGTGCTAGTGGTTTGGTAACAACGCAGCAGCAGTACTTC.

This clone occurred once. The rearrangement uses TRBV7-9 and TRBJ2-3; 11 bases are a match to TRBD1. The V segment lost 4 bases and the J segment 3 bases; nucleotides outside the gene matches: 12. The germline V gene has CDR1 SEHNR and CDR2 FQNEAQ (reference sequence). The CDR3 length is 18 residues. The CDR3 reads CASSSIRPGTGGTDTQYF. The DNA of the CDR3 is TGTGCCAGCAGCTCCATACGACCCGGGACAGGGGGTACAGATACGCAGTATTTT.

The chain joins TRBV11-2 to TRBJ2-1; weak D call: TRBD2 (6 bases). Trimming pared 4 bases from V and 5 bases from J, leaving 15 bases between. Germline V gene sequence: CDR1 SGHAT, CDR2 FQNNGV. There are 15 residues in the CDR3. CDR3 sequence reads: CASSYSGFNDNEQFF. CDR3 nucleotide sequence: TGTGCCAGCAGCTATAGCGGCTTTAACGACAATGAGCAGTTCTTC.

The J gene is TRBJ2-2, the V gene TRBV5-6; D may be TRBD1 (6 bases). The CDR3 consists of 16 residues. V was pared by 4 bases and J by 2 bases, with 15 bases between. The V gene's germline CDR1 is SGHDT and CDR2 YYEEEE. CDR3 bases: TGTGCCAGCAGCACGTCACGGGACACTAACACCGGGGAGCTGTTTTTT. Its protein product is CASSTSRDTNTGELFF.

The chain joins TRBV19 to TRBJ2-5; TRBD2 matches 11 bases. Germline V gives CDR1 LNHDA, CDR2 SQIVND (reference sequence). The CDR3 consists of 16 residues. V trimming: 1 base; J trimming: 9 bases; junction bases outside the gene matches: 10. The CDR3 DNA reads TGTGCCAGTAGTATAGCTGGGACTAGCGGCCTCGGGGCCCAGTACTTC. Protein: CASSIAGTSGLGAQYF.

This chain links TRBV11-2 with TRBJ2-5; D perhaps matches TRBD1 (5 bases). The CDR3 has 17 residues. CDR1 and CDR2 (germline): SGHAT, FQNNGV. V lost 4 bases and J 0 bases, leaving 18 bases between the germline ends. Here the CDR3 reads CASSSTPGFEYQETQYF. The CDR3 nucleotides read TGTGCCAGCAGCTCAACCCCAGGGTTTGAGTACCAAGAGACCCAGTACTTC.

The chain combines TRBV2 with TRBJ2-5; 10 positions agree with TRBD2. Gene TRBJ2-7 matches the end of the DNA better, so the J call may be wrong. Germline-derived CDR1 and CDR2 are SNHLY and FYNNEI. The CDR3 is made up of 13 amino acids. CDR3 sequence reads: CASRPSGSYEQYF. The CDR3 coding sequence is TGTGCCAGCAGGCCTAGCGGGAGCTACGAGCAGTACTTC.

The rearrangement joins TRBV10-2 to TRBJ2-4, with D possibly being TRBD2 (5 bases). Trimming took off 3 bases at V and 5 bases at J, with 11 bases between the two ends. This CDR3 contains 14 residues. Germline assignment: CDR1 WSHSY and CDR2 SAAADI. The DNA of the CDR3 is TGCGCCAGCAGTGAAGAGGGTACCCAAAACATTCAGTACTTC. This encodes CASSEEGTQNIQYF.

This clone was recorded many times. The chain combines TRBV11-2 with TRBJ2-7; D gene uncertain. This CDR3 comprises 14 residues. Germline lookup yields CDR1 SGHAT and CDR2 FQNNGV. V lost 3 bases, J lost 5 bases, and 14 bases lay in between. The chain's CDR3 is CASSLDGARDEQYF. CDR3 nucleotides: TGTGCCAGCAGCTTGGACGGTGCTAGGGACGAGCAGTACTTC.

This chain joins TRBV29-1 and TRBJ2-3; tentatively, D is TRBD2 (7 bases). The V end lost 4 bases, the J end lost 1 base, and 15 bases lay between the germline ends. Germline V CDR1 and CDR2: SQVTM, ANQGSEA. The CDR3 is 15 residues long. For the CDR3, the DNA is TGCAGCGTTGCTGGACTAGAGGGGGGCACAGATACGCAGTATTTT. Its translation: CSVAGLEGGTDTQYF.

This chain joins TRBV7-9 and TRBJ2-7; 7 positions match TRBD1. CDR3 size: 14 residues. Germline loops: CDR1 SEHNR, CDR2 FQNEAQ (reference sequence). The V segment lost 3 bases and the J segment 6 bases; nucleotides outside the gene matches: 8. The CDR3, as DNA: TGTGCCAGCAGCTTCCGACAGGGAAGTGGCGAGCAGTACTTC. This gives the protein CASSFRQGSGEQYF. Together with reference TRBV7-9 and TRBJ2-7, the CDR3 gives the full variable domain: DTGVSQNPRHKITKRGQNVTFRCDPISEHNRLYWYRQTLGQGPEFLTYFQNEAQLEKSRLLSDRFSAERPKGSFSTLEIQRTEQGDSAMYLCASSFRQGSGEQYFGPGTRLTVT.

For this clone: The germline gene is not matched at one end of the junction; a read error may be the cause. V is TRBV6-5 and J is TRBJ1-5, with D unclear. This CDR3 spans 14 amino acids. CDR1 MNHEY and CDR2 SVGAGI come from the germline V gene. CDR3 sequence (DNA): TGTGCCATCAGTGGTCAGAATAGCAATCAGCCCCAGCATTTT. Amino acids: CAISGQNSNQPQHF.

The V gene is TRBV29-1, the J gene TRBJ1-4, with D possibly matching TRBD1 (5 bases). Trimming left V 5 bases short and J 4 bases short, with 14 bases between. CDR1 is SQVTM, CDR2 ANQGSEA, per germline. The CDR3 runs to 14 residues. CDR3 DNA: TGCAGCGTTCGTGGGGGGGGATATAATGAAAAACTGTTTTTT. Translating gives CSVRGGGYNEKLFF.

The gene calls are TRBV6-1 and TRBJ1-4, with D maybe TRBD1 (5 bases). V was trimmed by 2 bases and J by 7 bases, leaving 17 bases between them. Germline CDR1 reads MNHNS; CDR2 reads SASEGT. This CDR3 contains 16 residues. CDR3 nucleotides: TGTGCCAGCAGTGAAAATGAGGGGTCCGGTGGTGAAAAACTGTTTTTT. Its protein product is CASSENEGSGGEKLFF.

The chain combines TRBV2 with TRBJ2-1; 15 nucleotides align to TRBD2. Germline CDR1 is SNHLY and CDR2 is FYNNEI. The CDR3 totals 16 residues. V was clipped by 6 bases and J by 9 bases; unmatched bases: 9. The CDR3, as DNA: TGTGCCAGCAGCGATCCGGGACTAGCGGGAGGTAGTGAGCAGTTCTTC. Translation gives CASSDPGLAGGSEQFF.

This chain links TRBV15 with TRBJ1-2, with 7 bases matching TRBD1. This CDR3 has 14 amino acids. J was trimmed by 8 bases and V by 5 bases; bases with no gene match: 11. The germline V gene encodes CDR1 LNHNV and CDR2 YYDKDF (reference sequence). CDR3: CATSEPFGTVGYTF. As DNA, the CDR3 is TGTGCCACCAGCGAACCTTTTGGGACAGTCGGCTACACCTTC.

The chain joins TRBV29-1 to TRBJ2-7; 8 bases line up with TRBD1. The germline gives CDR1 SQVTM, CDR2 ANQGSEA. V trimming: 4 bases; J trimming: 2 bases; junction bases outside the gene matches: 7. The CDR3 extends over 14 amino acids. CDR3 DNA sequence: TGCAGCGTTGTCCGTCGGACAGGGACCTACGAGCAGTACTTC. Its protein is CSVVRRTGTYEQYF.

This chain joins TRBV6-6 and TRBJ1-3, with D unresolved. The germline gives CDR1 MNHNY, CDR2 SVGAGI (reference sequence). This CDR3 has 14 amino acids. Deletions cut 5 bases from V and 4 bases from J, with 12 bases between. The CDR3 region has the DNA TGTGCCAGCAGTCAGGACGGGTGGGGAAACACCATATATTTT. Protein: CASSQDGWGNTIYF.